The T cell receptor (beta chain) under discussion was sequenced for a study of CXCR3-negative and CXCR3-positive naive CD8 T cells (dated by TCRdb to the late 2010s). In terms of the full investigation: In total, around 140 million TRB reads were obtained, corresponding to roughly 1.5 +/- 0.3 million reads per library. Data from some twelve donors, pooled across two independent experiments, went into the diversity and physicochemical repertoire analyses. Naive subsets from about five donors and memory cells from 3 donors were included in the TRBV-TRBJ cluster analysis.

The run used a NextSeq 550. The Human TCR Profiling Kit (MiLaboratory) was used to make UMI-labeled 5' RACE TRB cDNA libraries. cDNA synthesis used the entire amount of extracted RNA, and PCR amplification then used the entire amount of cDNA produced. Libraries were prepared in parallel with an identical number of PCR cycles. Per the original workflow: MIGEC and MiXCR extracted about 53,000 +/- 10,000 unique UMI-labeled TRB cDNA molecules per library, requiring at least two reads per UMI. On average, each library contained approximately 40,000 +/- 10,000 functional in-frame TRB CDR3 nucleotide clonotypes without stop codons. After downsampling to 5000 UMI-labeled TRB molecules per sample, diversity metrics, including normalized Shannon-Wiener and Chao1, were computed in VDJtools. VDJtools was used to calculate clonotype-size-weighted physicochemical properties of the central five CDR3 residues, namely interaction energy, strength, volume and Kidera factor 4. TCRdb reprocessed the reads, so every CDR3 protein sequence counts as one entry and DNA is not shown. In this record, the V and J calls reflect TCRdb's handling and not the investigators' own analysis. The sample table holds roughly 110,000 distinct CDR3 sequences. The top ten constitute around 0.38% of the sample.

For every CD8+ T cell subset, over 250,000 cells were flow-sorted straight into RLT lysis buffer, and each subset was sorted in triplicate. To keep memory contaminants out, a stringent definition of naive CD8+ T cells was applied: CD45RO-CCR7+CD27+CD95-. Using standard density gradient centrifugation, peripheral blood mononuclear cells were isolated from buffy coats. Naive CXCR3-negative and CXCR3-positive CD8+ T cells were flow-sorted on a FACSAria III. Total RNA was extracted from sorted cells using an RNeasy Mini Kit. Paper-wide results and their limitations: TRBV-TRBJ usage was similar between naive CXCR3-negative and CXCR3-positive cells from the same donor, while memory cells showed distinct patterns. Repertoire diversity was comparably high in both naive subsets but much lower in memory CD8+ T cells. TRB CDR3s from CXCR3-positive naive cells showed higher hydrophobicity (lower Kidera factor 4), lower energy, and higher strength and volume indices than CXCR3-negative naive cells. Because surface CD5, which is linked to self-reactivity in mice, was comparable between the naive subsets, TCR interaction strength was also inferred from TRB CDR3 physicochemical properties. Freshly isolated PBMCs were used for most assays because CXCR3 expression went down partially after cryopreservation.

Reading the germline V gene (reference sequence) gives CDR1 WNHNN and CDR2 SYGVQD. The CDR3 covers 14 residues, taking in both the cysteine and the phenylalanine. DNA was not recorded. Worth noting for this clonotype: Its antigen has not been determined.

The TCR was taken from a human donor in good health. Some clones in this sample may be carry-over from other donors' samples. The chain is encoded by TRBV10-1 joined to TRBJ2-1; the TRBD1 assignment by TCRdb is unverifiable without DNA. Source material: naive CXCR3+ CD8+ T cells from blood. The intended sense of this specimen's cell subset or site label: CD45RO-CCR7+CD27+CD95- naive CD8+ T cells expressing CXCR3 (TNR3+). CDR3 region: CASSEARGGNEQFF.